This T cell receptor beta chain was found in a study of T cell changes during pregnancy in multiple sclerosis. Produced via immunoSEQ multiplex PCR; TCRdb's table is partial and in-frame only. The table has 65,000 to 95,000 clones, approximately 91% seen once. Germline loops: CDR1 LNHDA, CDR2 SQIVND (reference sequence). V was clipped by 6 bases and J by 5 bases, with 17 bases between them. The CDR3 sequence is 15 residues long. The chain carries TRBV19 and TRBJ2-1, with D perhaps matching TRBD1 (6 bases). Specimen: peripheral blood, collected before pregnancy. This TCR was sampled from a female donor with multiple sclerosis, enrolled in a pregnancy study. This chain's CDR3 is CASSPQGYWDNEQFF. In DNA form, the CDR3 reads TGTGCCAGTAGCCCACAGGGATACTGGGACAATGAGCAGTTCTTC.